Here is one TCR beta chain with its context. Study processing details: Reference gene primer amplification in the assay estimated nucleated cell counts. The data were produced by immunoSEQ multiplex PCR, yet TCRdb's version contains in-frame clones alone and is incomplete. D and trimming come from the DNA, and the V and J calls and clone size come from that table. Of fewer than 450,000 clones listed, 90% to 95% are singletons. This sample is drawn from a study of blood T cell repertoires in COVID-19. Overall study: Samples representing acute and convalescent COVID-19 were sourced from the United States, Italy and Spain. The cDNA or gDNA used as material had been derived from T cells, B-cell-depleted T cells, or PBMCs.

Germline CDR1 and CDR2: SGDLS and YYNGEE. The germline V and J ends were trimmed by 4 bases and 2 bases, with 7 bases remaining between them. CDR3 length: 14 residues. The genes are TRBV9 and TRBJ2-6; perhaps TRBD2 as D (5 bases). The sample taken for sequencing was peripheral blood. The receptor comes from a woman aged 18 to 35 who had recovered from COVID-19. Here the CDR3 DNA reads TGTGCCAGCAGCCCCGGGGCTGGGGCCAACGTCCTGACTTTC. It encodes CASSPGAGANVLTF.